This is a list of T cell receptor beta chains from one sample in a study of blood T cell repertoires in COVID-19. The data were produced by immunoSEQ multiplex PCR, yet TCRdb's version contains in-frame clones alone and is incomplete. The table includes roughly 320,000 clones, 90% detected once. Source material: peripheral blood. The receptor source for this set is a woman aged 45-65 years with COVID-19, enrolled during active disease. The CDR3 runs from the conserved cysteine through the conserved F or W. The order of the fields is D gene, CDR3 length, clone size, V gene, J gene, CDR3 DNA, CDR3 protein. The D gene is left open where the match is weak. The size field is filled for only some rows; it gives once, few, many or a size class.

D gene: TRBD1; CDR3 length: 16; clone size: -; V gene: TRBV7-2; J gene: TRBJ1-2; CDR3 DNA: TGTGCCAGCAGAAAAGGGGGGACAGGGGCTACCTATGGCTACACCTTC; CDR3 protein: CASRKGGTGATYGYTF
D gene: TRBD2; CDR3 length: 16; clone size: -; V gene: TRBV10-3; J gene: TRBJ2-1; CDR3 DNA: TGTGCCATCAGTAAATGGGGGTCTAGCGGTGACAATGAGCAGTTCTTC; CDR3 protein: CAISKWGSSGDNEQFF
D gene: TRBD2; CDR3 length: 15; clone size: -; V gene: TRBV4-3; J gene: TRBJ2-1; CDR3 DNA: TGCGCCAGCAGCCCTCGGACTAGCGTCTACAATGAGCAGTTCTTC; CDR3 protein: CASSPRTSVYNEQFF
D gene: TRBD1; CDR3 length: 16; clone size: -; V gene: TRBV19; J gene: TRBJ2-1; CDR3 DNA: TGTGCCAGTAGTATTGGGACAGGGAGATCCTACAATGAGCAGTTCTTC; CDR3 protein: CASSIGTGRSYNEQFF
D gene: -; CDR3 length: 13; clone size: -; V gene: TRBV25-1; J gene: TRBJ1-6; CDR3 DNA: TGTGCCAGCAGTGGCAGCGAAAATTCACCCCTCCACTTT; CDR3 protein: CASSGSENSPLHF
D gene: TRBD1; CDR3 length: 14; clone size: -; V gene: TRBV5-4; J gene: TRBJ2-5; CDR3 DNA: TGTGCCAGCAGCCCAAACAGGGGGCTTGAGACCCAGTACTTC; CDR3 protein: CASSPNRGLETQYF
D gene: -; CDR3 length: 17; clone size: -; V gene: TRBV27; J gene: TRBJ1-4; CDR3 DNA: TGTGCCAGCAGTACGCACCAGGGGTGGGCAACTAATGAAAAACTGTTTTTT; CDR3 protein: CASSTHQGWATNEKLFF
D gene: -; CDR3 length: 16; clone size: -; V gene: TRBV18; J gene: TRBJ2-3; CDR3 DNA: TGTGCCAGCTCACCAACAAGACAGGTCGGGCCAGATACGCAGTATTTT; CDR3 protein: CASSPTRQVGPDTQYF
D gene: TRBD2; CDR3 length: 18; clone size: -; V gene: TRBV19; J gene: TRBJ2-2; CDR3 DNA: TGTGCCAGTAGTATAGGGGGGACTAGTATGGGGTACACCGGGGAGCTGTTTTTT; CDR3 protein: CASSIGGTSMGYTGELFF
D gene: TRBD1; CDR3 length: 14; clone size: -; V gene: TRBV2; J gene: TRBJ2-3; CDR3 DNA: TGTGCCAGCGAGCGGGACAGGGGAACAGATACGCAGTATTTT; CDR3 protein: CASERDRGTDTQYF
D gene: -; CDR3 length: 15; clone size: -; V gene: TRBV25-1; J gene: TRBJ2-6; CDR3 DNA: TGTGCCAGCAGTGAAAGCCTCCCCGGGGCCAACGTCCTGACTTTC; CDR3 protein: CASSESLPGANVLTF
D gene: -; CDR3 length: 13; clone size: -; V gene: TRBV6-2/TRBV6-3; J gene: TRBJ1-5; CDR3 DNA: TGTGCCAGCAGCCCCACTTCGGGTGAACCCCAGCATTTT; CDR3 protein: CASSPTSGEPQHF
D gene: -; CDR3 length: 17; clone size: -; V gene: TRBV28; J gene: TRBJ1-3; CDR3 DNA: TGTGCCAGCAGTACCGGGACAAGCCCTCTCTCTGGAAACACCATATATTTT; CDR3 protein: CASSTGTSPLSGNTIYF
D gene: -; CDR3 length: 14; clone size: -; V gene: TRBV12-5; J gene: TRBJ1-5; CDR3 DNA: TGTGCTAGTGCCCTTTTATTCTCGGGTCAGCCCCAGCATTTT; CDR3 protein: CASALLFSGQPQHF
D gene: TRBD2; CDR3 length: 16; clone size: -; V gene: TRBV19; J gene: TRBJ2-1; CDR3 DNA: TGTGCCAGTAGTATAGGGGCGGGAGAATCCTACAATGAGCAGTTCTTC; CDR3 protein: CASSIGAGESYNEQFF
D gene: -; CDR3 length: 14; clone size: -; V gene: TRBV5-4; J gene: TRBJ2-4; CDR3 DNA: TGTGCCAGCAGGTTAGACAGCAGATCGGACATTCAGTACTTC; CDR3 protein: CASRLDSRSDIQYF
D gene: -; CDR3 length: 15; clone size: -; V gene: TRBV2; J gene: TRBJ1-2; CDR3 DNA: TGTGCCAGCAGTGTAATAGAGGCGGTTAACTATGGCTACACCTTC; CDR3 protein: CASSVIEAVNYGYTF
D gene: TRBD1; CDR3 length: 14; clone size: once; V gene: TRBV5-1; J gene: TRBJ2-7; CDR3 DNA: TGCGCCAGCAGCCCAGGGACAGGTTACTACGAGCAGTACTTC; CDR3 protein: CASSPGTGYYEQYF
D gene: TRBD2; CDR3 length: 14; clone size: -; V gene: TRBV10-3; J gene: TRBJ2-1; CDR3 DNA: TGTGCCATCAGAGGGACTAGCGGTGGGGTTGAGCAGTTCTTC; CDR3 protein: CAIRGTSGGVEQFF
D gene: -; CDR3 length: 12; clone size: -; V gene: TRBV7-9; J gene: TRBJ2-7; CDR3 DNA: TGTGCCAGCAGCTTAATCAGCTACGAGCAGTACTTC; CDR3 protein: CASSLISYEQYF
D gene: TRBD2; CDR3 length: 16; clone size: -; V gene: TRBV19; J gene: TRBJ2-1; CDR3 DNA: TGTGCCAGTAGTATGCAGCCCGGGACTAGCAACGATGAGCAGTTCTTC; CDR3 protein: CASSMQPGTSNDEQFF
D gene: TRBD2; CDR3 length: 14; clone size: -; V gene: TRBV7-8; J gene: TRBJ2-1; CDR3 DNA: TGTGCCAGCAGCCCGGGACTAGTGGGCAATGAGCAGTTCTTC; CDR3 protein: CASSPGLVGNEQFF
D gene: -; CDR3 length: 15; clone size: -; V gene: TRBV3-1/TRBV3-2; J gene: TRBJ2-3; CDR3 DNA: TGTGCCAGCAGCCAAGGGGCACGAGAGGGAGATACGCAGTATTTT; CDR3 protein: CASSQGAREGDTQYF
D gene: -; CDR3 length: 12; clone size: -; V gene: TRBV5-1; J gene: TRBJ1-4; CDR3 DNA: TGCGCCAGCAGCTGGGACTATGAAAAACTGTTTTTT; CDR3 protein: CASSWDYEKLFF
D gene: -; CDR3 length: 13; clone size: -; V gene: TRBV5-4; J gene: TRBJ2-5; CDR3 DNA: TGTGCCAGCAGCCACCCCGGCCAAGAGACCCAGTACTTC; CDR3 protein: CASSHPGQETQYF
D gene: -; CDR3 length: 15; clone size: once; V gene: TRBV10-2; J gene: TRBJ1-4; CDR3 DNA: TGCGCCAGCAGTGACGACAGGTCTGTTAATGAAAAACTGTTTTTT; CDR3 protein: CASSDDRSVNEKLFF
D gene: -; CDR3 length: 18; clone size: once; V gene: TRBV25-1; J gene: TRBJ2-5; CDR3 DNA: TGTGCCACTCACCCAGGGGGCGGGAGTTTTTATGGGGTAGAGACCCAGTACTTC; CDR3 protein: CATHPGGGSFYGVETQYF
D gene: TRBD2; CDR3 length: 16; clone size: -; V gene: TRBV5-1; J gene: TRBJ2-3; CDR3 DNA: TGCGCCAGCAGCTTGGCTAGCGGGAGAGGGGAAGATACGCAGTATTTT; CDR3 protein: CASSLASGRGEDTQYF
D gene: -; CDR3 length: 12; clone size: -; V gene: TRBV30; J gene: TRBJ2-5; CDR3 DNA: TGTGCCTGGAGTTCTGGGGCCCAGACCCAGTACTTC; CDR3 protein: CAWSSGAQTQYF
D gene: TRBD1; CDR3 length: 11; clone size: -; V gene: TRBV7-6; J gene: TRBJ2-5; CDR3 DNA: TGTGCTACGGGACAGGGGGAGACCCAGTACTTC; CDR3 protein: CATGQGETQYF
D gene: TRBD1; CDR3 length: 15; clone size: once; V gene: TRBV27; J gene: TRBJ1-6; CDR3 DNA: TGTGCCAGCAGTCCCGCGACAGGGGTTCATTCACCCCTCCACTTT; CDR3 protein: CASSPATGVHSPLHF
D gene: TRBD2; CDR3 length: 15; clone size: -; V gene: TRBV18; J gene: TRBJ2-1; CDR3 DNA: TGTGCCAGCTCACAGGGACTAGCGGGAGACAATGAGCAGTTCTTC; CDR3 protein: CASSQGLAGDNEQFF
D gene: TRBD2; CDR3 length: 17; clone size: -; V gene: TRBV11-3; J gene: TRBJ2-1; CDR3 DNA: TGTGCCAGCAGCTTAGACTCACGAGCGGGAGGTACTTATGAGCAGTTCTTC; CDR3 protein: CASSLDSRAGGTYEQFF
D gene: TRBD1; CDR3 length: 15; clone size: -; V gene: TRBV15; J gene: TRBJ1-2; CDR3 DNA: TGTGCCACCAGCAGACGGGACAGGGGGATCTATGGCTACACCTTC; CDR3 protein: CATSRRDRGIYGYTF
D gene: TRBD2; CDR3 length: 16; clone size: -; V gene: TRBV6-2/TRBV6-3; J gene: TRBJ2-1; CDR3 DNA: TGTGCCAGCAGTTACGGCCTTAGCGGGTCCTACAATGAGCAGTTCTTC; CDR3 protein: CASSYGLSGSYNEQFF
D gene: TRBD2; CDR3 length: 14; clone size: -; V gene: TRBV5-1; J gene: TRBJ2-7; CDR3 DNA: TGCGCCAGCAGCTTGATAGCGGGAGGGTACGAGCAGTACTTC; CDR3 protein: CASSLIAGGYEQYF
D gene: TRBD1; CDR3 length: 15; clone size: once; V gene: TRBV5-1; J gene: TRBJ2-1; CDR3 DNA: TGCGCCAGCAGCCGACAGGGTTTCCAGGGCAATGAGCAGTTCTTC; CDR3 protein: CASSRQGFQGNEQFF